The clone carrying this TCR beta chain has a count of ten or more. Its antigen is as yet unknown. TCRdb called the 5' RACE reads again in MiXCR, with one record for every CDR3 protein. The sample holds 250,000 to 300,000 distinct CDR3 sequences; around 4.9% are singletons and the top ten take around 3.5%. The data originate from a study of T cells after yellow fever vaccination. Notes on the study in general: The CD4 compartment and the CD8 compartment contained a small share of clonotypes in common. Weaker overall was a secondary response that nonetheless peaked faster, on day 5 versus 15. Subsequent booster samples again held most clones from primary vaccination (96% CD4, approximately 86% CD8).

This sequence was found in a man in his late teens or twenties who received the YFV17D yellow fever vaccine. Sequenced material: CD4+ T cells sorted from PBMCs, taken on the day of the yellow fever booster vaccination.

CDR3: CASSPTANEKLFF. The DNA for the CDR3 is TGTGCCAGCAGCCCGACAGCAAATGAAAAACTGTTTTTT. The chain uses TRBV7-9 and TRBJ1-4; TRBD1 is a possible D gene (5 bases). The CDR3 spans 13 residues. V lost 5 bases and J lost 5, with 9 bases in between. The germline gives CDR1 SEHNR, CDR2 FQNEAQ (reference sequence). Looking up the rest from reference TRBV7-9 and TRBJ1-4 gives the full variable domain: DTGVSQNPRHKITKRGQNVTFRCDPISEHNRLYWYRQTLGQGPEFLTYFQNEAQLEKSRLLSDRFSAERPKGSFSTLEIQRTEQGDSAMYLCASSPTANEKLFFGSGTQLSVL.